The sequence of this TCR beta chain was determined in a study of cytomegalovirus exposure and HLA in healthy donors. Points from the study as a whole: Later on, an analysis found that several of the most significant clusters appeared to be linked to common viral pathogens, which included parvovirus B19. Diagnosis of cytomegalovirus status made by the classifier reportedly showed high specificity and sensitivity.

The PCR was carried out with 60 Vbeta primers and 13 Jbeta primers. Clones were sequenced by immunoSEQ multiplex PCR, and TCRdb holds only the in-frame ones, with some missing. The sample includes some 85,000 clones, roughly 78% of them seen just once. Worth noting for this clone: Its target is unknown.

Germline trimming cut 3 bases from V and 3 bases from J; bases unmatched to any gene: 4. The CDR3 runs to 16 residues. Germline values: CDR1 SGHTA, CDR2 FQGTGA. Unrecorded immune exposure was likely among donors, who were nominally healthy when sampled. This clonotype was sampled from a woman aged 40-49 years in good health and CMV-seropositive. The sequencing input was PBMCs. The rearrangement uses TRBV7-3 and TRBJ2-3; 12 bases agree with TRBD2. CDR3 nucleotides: TGTGCCAGCAGCTTGACTAGCGGGAGCCCTACAGATACGCAGTATTTT. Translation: CASSLTSGSPTDTQYF.